This T cell receptor (beta chain) came from a study of brain T cells in children with intractable seizures. This CDR3 has 13 residues. Trimming shortened V by 5 bases and J by 4 bases, and 8 bases separated the two germline ends. Germline lookup yields CDR1 SGHAT and CDR2 FQNNGV. TCRdb keeps only in-frame clones here, not all; method: immunoSEQ multiplex PCR. The table has about 340,000 clones, nearly 95% seen once. Time point in this sample: blood from clinic visit 5 months post-surgery; TSC patient then seizure free. The rearrangement links TRBV11-2 to TRBJ2-2, with D hard to call. The origin of this receptor is a boy younger than two with tuberous sclerosis and intractable seizures. The sample was peripheral blood, taken about 5 months after surgery. CDR3: CASSPWVTGELFF. DNA for the CDR3: TGTGCCAGCAGCCCCTGGGTCACCGGGGAGCTGTTTTTT.